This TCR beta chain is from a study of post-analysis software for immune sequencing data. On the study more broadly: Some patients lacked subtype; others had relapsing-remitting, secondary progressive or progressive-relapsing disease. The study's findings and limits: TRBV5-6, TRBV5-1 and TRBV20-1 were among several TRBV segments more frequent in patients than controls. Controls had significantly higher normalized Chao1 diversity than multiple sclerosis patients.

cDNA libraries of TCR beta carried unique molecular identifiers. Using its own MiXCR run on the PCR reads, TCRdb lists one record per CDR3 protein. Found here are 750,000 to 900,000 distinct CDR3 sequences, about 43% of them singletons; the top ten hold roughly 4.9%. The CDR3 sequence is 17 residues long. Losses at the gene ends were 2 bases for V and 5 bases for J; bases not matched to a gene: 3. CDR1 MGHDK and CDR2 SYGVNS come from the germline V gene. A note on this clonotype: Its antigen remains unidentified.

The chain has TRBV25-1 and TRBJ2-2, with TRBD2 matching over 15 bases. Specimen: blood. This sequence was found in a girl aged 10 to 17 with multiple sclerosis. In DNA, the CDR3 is TGTGCCAGCAGTGAACCGGGACTAGCGGGAGGTACCGGGGAGCTGTTTTTT. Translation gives CASSEPGLAGGTGELFF. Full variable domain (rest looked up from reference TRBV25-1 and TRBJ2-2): EADIYQTPRYLVIGTGKKITLECSQTMGHDKMYWYQQDPGMELHLIHYSYGVNSTEKGDLSSESTVSRIRTEHFPLTLESARPSHTSQYLCASSEPGLAGGTGELFFGEGSRLTVL.